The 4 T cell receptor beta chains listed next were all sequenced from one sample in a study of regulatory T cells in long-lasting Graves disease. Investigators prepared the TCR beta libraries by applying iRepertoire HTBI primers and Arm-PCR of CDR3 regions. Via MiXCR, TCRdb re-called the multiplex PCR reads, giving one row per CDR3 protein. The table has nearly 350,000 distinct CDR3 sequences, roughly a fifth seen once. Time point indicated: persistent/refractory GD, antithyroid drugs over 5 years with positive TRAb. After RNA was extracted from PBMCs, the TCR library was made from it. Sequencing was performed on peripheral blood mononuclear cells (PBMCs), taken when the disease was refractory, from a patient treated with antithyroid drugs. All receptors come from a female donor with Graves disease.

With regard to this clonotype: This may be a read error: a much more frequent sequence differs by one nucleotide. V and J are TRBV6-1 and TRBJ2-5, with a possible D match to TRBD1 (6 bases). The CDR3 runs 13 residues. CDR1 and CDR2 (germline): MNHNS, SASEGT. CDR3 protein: CAGSDRTQETQYF. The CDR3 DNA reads TGTGCCGGCAGTGACAGGACCCAAGAGACCCAGTACTTC.

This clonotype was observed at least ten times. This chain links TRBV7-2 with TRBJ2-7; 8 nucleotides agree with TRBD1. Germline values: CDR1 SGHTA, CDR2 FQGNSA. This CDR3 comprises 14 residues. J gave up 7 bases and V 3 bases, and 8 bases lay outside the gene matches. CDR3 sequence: CASSFQTGDWEQYF. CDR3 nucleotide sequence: TGTGCCAGCAGCTTTCAGACAGGGGATTGGGAGCAGTACTTC.

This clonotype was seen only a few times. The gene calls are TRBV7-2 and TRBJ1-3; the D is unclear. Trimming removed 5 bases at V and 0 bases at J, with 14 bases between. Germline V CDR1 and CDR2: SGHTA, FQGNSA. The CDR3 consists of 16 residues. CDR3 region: CASSPRGGISGNTIYF. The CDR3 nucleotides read TGTGCCAGCAGCCCCCGGGGAGGGATCTCTGGAAACACCATATATTTT.

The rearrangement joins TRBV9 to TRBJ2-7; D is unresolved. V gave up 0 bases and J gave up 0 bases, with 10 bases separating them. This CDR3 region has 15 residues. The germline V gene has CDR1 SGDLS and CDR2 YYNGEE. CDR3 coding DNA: TGTGCCAGCAGCGTAGAGGTGGGTAGCTCCTACGAGCAGTACTTC. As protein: CASSVEVGSSYEQYF.